The 3 T cell receptor beta chains listed next were all sequenced from one sample in a study of T cells in Graves' hyperthyroidism and ophthalmopathy. The TCR beta CDR3 regions underwent amplification using RNA transcripts as the source. Using the HTBI primer set, a first-round RT-PCR was run on the TCR CDR3. TCRdb called the multiplex PCR reads again in MiXCR, with one record for every CDR3 protein. Of 500,000 to 550,000 distinct CDR3 sequences in the sample, around 20% were seen once. Input material: blood. These receptors came from a man between 18 and 35 years old with Graves' hyperthyroidism.

This clonotype showed up just once. V usage is TRBV15 and J usage is TRBJ2-2; D not certain. From germline, CDR1 is LNHNV and CDR2 YYDKDF (reference sequence). CDR3 length: 14 residues. The V gene lost 0 bases and the J gene lost 6 bases, with 8 bases spanning the gap. The CDR3 loop is CATSREFESGELFF. DNA for the CDR3: TGTGCCACCAGCAGAGAATTTGAGTCCGGGGAGCTGTTTTTT.

The sample holds many counts of this clonotype. The V gene is TRBV5-6, the J gene TRBJ1-2; D possibly corresponds to TRBD1 (6 bases). This CDR3 contains 13 residues. Germline CDR1 reads SGHDT; CDR2 reads YYEEEE. The V gene lost 0 bases and the J gene lost 8 bases, with 11 bases spanning the gap. CDR3 residues: CASSLGPGEGYTF. Written as DNA, the CDR3 is TGTGCCAGCAGCTTGGGGCCAGGGGAAGGCTACACCTTC. The full variable domain, its missing parts supplied by reference TRBV5-6 and TRBJ1-2, is DAGVTQSPTHLIKTRGQQVTLRCSPKSGHDTVSWYQQALGQGPQFIFQYYEEEERQRGNFPDRFSGHQFPNYSSELNVNALLLGDSALYLCASSLGPGEGYTFGSGTRLTVV.

This clonotype has a single count. The junction does not match germline at one end; this may be a read error. The chain recombines TRBV6-5 with TRBJ2-7; D call uncertain. This CDR3 spans 13 amino acids. From germline, CDR1 is MNHEY and CDR2 SVGAGI. As DNA, the CDR3 is TGTGCCAGCAGTTACGTCCGGACCTACGATCAGTACTTC. The encoded protein is CASSYVRTYDQYF.